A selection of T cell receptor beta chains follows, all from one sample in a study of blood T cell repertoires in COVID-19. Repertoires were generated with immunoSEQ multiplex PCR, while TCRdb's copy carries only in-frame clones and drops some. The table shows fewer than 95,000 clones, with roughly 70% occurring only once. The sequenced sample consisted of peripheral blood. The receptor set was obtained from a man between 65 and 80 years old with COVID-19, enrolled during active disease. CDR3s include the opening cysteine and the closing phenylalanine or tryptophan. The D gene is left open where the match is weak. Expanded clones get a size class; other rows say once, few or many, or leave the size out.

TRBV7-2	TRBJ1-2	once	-	CASSRAELYGYTF	TGTGCCAGCAGCCGCGCCGAACTATATGGCTACACCTTC
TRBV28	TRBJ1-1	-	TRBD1	CASSLTGVTEAFF	TGTGCCAGCAGCTTGACAGGGGTAACTGAAGCTTTCTTT
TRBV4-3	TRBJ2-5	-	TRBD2	CASSQAGGEETQYF	TGCGCCAGCAGCCAAGCCGGGGGGGAGGAGACCCAGTACTTC
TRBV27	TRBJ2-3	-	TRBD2	CASSFLGLAGGSSTDTQYF	TGTGCCAGCAGTTTTCTGGGACTAGCGGGAGGTTCTAGCACAGATACGCAGTATTTT
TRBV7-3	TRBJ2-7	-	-	CASSPLGGEQYF	TGTGCCAGCAGCCCCTTAGGGGGCGAGCAGTACTTC
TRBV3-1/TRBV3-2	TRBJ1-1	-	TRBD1	CASSLGQVNTEAFF	TGTGCCAGCAGTCTCGGACAGGTCAACACTGAAGCTTTCTTT
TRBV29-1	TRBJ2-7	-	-	CSATALGIYEQYF	TGCAGCGCCACAGCTTTGGGCATCTACGAGCAGTACTTC
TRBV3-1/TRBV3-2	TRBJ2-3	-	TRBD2	CASSILAGGINTQYF	TGTGCCAGCAGCATACTAGCGGGAGGTATTAATACGCAGTATTTT
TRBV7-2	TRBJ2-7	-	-	CASSLSGGPYEQYF	TGTGCCAGCAGCTTATCCGGGGGGCCCTACGAGCAGTACTTC
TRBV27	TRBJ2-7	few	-	CASSSSGGERGYEQYF	TGTGCCAGCAGTTCCTCAGGAGGGGAACGGGGCTACGAGCAGTACTTC
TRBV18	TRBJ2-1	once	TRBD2	CASSPPGRAFGEQFF	TGTGCCAGCTCACCACCCGGGAGGGCGTTTGGTGAGCAGTTCTTC